This record looks at one TCR beta chain sequence and its context. These data originate in a study of control samples from healthy donors and cancer patients. The CDR3 has 18 amino acids. Germline assignment: CDR1 MGHRA and CDR2 YSYEKL. Unmatched junction bases numbered 12, after V lost 4 bases and J lost 2 bases. TCRdb keeps only in-frame clones here, not all; method: immunoSEQ multiplex PCR. The repertoire holds 400,000 to 450,000 clones, with 75% to 95% as singletons. The sequence derives from a man aged 35-49 years with head and neck cancer. Sequences were obtained from PBMCs. The chain links TRBV4-1 to TRBJ2-2; TRBD1 aligns across 8 bases. The CDR3 protein is CASSLRRPGTGNTGELFF. CDR3 bases: TGCGCCAGCAGCCTAAGAAGACCCGGGACAGGAAACACCGGGGAGCTGTTTTTT.